This T cell receptor (beta chain) originates from a study of radiation and T cells in renal cell carcinoma. The data were produced by immunoSEQ multiplex PCR, yet TCRdb's version contains in-frame clones alone and is incomplete. This repertoire shows roughly 160,000 clones, around 89% found once; its top ten account for around 10%. The CDR3 totals 13 residues. CDR1 and CDR2 (germline): SGHVS, FNYEAQ. V lost 5 bases and J lost 4, with 11 bases in between. Time point here: blood 4 weeks post-SBRT, at nephrectomy. The treatment denotes: 15 Gy SBRT to primary tumor, nephrectomy 4 weeks later. Specimen: blood, collected from a patient whose treatment included radiotherapy and nephrectomy. The source is a woman in her fifties or sixties with renal cell carcinoma. The chain couples TRBV7-6 to TRBJ1-1; the D gene is possibly TRBD1 (5 bases). In nucleotides, the CDR3 is TGTGCCAGCAGCGCTACAGGCCGCACTGAAGCTTTCTTT. This sequence encodes CASSATGRTEAFF. Using reference TRBV7-6 and TRBJ1-1 for the parts outside the CDR3, the full variable domain is GAGVSQSPRYKVTKRGQDVALRCDPISGHVSLYWYRQALGQGPEFLTYFNYEAQQDKSGLPNDRFSAERPEGSISTLTIQRTEQRDSAMYRCASSATGRTEAFFGQGTRLTVV.